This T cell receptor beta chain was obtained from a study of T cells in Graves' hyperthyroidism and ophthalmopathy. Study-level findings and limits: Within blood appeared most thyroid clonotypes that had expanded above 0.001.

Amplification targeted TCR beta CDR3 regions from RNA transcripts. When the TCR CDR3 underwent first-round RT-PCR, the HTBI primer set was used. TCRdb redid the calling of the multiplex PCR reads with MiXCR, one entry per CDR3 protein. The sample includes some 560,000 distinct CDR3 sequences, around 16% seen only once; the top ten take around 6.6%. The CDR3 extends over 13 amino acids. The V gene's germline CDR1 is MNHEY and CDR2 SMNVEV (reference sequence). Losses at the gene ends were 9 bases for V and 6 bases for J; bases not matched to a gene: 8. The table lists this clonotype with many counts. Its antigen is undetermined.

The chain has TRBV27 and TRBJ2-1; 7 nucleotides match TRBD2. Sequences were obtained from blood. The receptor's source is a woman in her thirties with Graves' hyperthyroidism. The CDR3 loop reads CASSPGGRNEQFF. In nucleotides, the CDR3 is TGTGCCAGTTCCCCGGGAGGCCGCAATGAGCAGTTCTTC.